This paragraph reports one T cell receptor (beta chain). Its antigen is unknown. The source of the sample is a study of T cell responses to AZD1222 COVID-19 vaccine. The V gene end was trimmed by 5 bases and the J gene end by 1 base; junction bases not matched to a gene: 13. Germline-derived CDR1 and CDR2 are SQVTM and ANQGSEA. The CDR3 is 17 residues long. Study-level results: The study found vaccine-associated CD4 TCRs spanning spike, dominant at 160-218 and 743-854. Baseline seropositivity characterized only a handful of AZD1222 recipients. Among the donors, most were white British and more were female, and clonal diversity was possibly underestimated. Repertoire sampling happened only post peak T cell response.

Here immunoSEQ multiplex PCR was the method, and the copy in TCRdb shows in-frame clones only, minus some. The sample consists of about 190,000 clones, 75% to 90% of them appearing once. Sequenced material: peripheral blood, taken on day 0 of MenACWY control vaccination. The genes are TRBV29-1 and TRBJ2-3, with 9 positions matching TRBD1. The sequence came from an adult in good health. The CDR3 region has the DNA TGCAGCGTTCTGCCCCTGGACAGGGGAGCGGGCACAGATACGCAGTATTTT. It translates to CSVLPLDRGAGTDTQYF.